A selection of T cell receptor beta chains follows, all from one sample in a study of shared clonotypes between healthy human individuals. Sequencing used immunoSEQ multiplex PCR; TCRdb keeps in-frame clones, though not all of them. Here the sample spans about 1.1 million clones, 70% to 80% being singletons. Sequenced: memory CD4+ T cells from PBMCs. The receptor set was obtained from a young man in good health. Some clones in this sample may be carry-over from other donors' samples. Both conserved end residues are part of each CDR3. D genes are given only for firm matches. Some rows mark clone size as missing; the rest say once, few, many or name a class of expanded clone.

TRBJ2-1,TRBV7-2,NA,NA,CASSLYGRSTVTSYNEQFF,TGTGCCAGCAGCTTATACGGACGTTCGACAGTCACATCCTACAATGAGCAGTTCTTC
TRBJ1-1,TRBV7-3,NA,few,CASSPQANTEAFF,TGTGCCAGCAGCCCCCAGGCGAACACTGAAGCTTTCTTT
TRBJ2-1,TRBV29-1,NA,NA,CSVVRGDSYNEQFF,TGCAGCGTTGTTAGAGGGGACTCCTACAATGAGCAGTTCTTC
TRBJ1-2,TRBV2,NA,NA,CASSRAAYGYTF,TGTGCCAGCAGTCGGGCGGCTTATGGCTACACCTTC
TRBJ2-2,TRBV5-1,NA,NA,CASSLFVTRGVTGELFF,TGCGCCAGCAGCTTGTTCGTAACCAGAGGGGTCACCGGGGAGCTGTTTTTT
TRBJ1-1,TRBV7-2,NA,once,CASSPRGGGTNTEAFF,TGTGCCAGCAGCCCAAGGGGGGGCGGAACGAACACTGAAGCTTTCTTT
TRBJ2-7,TRBV5-1,NA,NA,CASSLEEGRRGRNEQYF,TGCGCCAGCAGCTTGGAGGAGGGGCGCAGGGGCCGCAACGAGCAGTACTTC
TRBJ1-5,TRBV18,TRBD1,many,CASSPYGDSLQPQHF,TGTGCCAGCTCACCCTATGGGGACAGCCTTCAGCCCCAGCATTTT
TRBJ2-1,TRBV28,TRBD2,NA,CASSLGGDRHNEQFF,TGTGCCAGCAGTTTGGGGGGGGACCGCCACAATGAGCAGTTCTTC
TRBJ2-3,TRBV4-3,TRBD2,NA,CASSQGVAGGTDTQYF,TGCGCCAGCAGCCAAGGCGTAGCGGGAGGCACAGATACGCAGTATTTT
TRBJ1-3,TRBV5-1,NA,few,CASRMDGASGNTIYF,TGCGCCAGCAGAATGGACGGTGCCTCTGGAAACACCATATATTTT
TRBJ1-3,TRBV7-2,TRBD1,NA,CASSRVPGQGTTGNTIYF,TGTGCCAGCAGCCGAGTCCCGGGACAGGGTACCACTGGAAACACCATATATTTT
TRBJ2-5,TRBV5-4,NA,NA,CASSLTSGSGQETQYF,TGTGCCAGCAGCTTAACTTCCGGGAGCGGACAAGAGACCCAGTACTTC
TRBJ2-1,TRBV28,NA,NA,CASSPRLAGTYNEQFF,TGTGCCAGCAGTCCCAGGTTGGCAGGGACCTACAATGAGCAGTTCTTC
TRBJ1-5,TRBV2,NA,few,CASSENVQPQHF,TGTGCCAGCAGTGAAAACGTTCAGCCCCAGCATTTT
TRBJ1-2,TRBV18,TRBD1,NA,CASSSTTGQGGNGYTF,TGTGCCAGCTCATCGACTACGGGACAGGGAGGAAATGGCTACACCTTC
TRBJ2-1,TRBV18,NA,NA,CASSQTGTVLDEQFF,TGTGCCAGCTCCCAGACAGGGACTGTATTGGATGAGCAGTTCTTC
TRBJ1-2,TRBV5-6,TRBD1,few,CASSLLGQGSGYTF,TGTGCCAGCAGCTTGCTCGGACAGGGTAGTGGCTACACCTTC
TRBJ2-5,TRBV5-4,TRBD2,once,CASSLRLAGEETQYF,TGTGCCAGCAGCTTAAGACTAGCGGGAGAGGAGACCCAGTACTTC
TRBJ2-7,TRBV5-1,TRBD1,NA,CASSPGQGPYEQYF,TGCGCCAGCAGCCCGGGACAGGGGCCCTACGAGCAGTACTTC
TRBJ2-3,TRBV5-1,NA,NA,CASSLGARLSTDTQYF,TGCGCCAGCAGCTTGGGGGCTCGTCTTAGCACAGATACGCAGTATTTT
TRBJ2-1,TRBV18,NA,NA,CASSLARDSGTRGVF,TGTGCCAGCTCACTAGCGAGGGACTCCGGGACCCGGGGTGTCTTC
TRBJ2-7,TRBV14,TRBD2,NA,CASSRLAGSSYEQYF,TGTGCCAGCAGCCGACTAGCGGGCTCATCCTACGAGCAGTACTTC
TRBJ2-1,TRBV2,TRBD1,NA,CASSADRVAYNEQFF,TGTGCCAGCAGCGCCGACAGGGTGGCCTACAATGAGCAGTTCTTC
TRBJ1-5,TRBV29-1,TRBD1,few,CSVGDSNNQPQHF,TGCAGCGTTGGGGACAGTAACAATCAGCCCCAGCATTTT
TRBJ2-6,TRBV5-1,NA,many,CASSLAPGDFGANVLTF,TGCGCCAGCAGCTTGGCCCCAGGGGATTTTGGGGCCAACGTCCTGACTTTC
TRBJ2-7,TRBV20-1,NA,few,CSAPTRHEQYF,TGCAGTGCCCCGACTAGACACGAGCAGTACTTC